This T cell receptor (beta chain) was obtained from a study of cytomegalovirus exposure and HLA in healthy donors. Study outcomes and limitations: Later on, a genetic analysis was performed. It linked a missense variant in DCLRE1C with V- and J-gene trimming of TCR beta. Data from an earlier analysis indicated that most TCR beta V segments were productive either about 87% or about 30% of the time.

PCR employed 60 Vbeta and 13 Jbeta primers. The protocol was immunoSEQ multiplex PCR, while the TCRdb copy is restricted to in-frame clones and leaves out a portion. Of around 98,000 clones in the sample, about 76% were seen once. Germline CDR1 LNHDA, CDR2 SQIVND (reference sequence). CDR3 length: 15 amino acids. The J segment lost 3 bases and the V segment lost 5 bases, leaving 9 bases of the junction unmatched. Of note for this clone: Its antigen is as yet unknown.

Sequencing was done on a sample of PBMCs. The source is a human donor in good health. The V gene is TRBV19, the J gene TRBJ2-7, with 8 bases fitting TRBD1. DNA of the CDR3: TGTGCCAGTAGTGCGACCGGGACAGGTTACTACGAGCAGTACTTC. This sequence encodes CASSATGTGYYEQYF.